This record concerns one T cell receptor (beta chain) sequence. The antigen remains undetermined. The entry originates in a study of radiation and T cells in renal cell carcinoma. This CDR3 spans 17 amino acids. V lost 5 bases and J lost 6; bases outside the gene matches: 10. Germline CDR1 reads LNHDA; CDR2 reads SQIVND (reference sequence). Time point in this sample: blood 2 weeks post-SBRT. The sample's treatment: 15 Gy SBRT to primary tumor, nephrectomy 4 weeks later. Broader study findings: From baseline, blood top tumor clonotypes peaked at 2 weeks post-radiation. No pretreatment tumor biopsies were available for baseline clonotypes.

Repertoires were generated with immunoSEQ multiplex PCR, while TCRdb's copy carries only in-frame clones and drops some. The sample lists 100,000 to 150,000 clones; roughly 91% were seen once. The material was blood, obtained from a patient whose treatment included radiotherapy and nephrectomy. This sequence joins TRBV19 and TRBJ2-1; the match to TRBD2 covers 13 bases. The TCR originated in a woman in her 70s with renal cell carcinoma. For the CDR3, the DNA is TGTGCCAGTAGTGGACGACTAGCGGGGGGCCCCCTCAATGAGCAGTTCTTC. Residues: CASSGRLAGGPLNEQFF.